These T cell receptor beta chains were read from a single sample in a study of early T cells in non-severe SARS-CoV-2 infection. TCRdb independently ran MiXCR on the 5' RACE reads; one entry per CDR3 protein. Here the sample spans tens of thousands of distinct CDR3 sequences, about 5.9% being singletons. Input material: whole blood. Source of these receptors: an adult who was a healthcare worker with PCR-confirmed SARS-CoV-2 infection or an uninfected control (not recorded which). Each CDR3 is given with its conserved first and last residue. Only part of the rows carry a size: once, few, many, or a class if the clone is expanded.

>TRBV6-6|few
CASSYNRGTGRKVNEQFF
>TRBV18|many
CASSRQGNTEAFF
>TRBV11-3|many
CASSLDSRQGNHYGYTF
>TRBV29-1|many
CSGEDGYEQYF
>TRBV11-2|few
CASSLIGTDTDTQYF
>TRBV29-1|many
CSVITGGGIYEQYF
>TRBV18|many
CASSPWRAGTYEQYF
>TRBV5-1|few
CASSLTGLSYEQYF
>TRBV4-2|many
CASSQEGQVEWNTGELFF
>TRBV5-1|few
CASSQGTSGGYEQYF
>TRBV6-2/TRBV6-3|many
CASSSDSRLNTEAFF
>TRBV11-2|NA
CASSFWRRQGNSPLHF